This T cell receptor beta chain was captured in a study of blood T cell repertoires in COVID-19. Measured with immunoSEQ multiplex PCR; TCRdb has only the in-frame clones, and not every one. The sample yields roughly 260,000 clones, approximately 86% seen once. The germline gives CDR1 LGHNA, CDR2 YSLEER. The ends were cut back, 1 base at V and 1 base at J, with 10 bases in the middle. The CDR3 runs to 15 residues. This receptor was identified in a woman in her late teens or twenties with acute or convalescent COVID-19. Sequencing input: peripheral blood. The chain carries TRBV4-3 and TRBJ1-1; D possibly corresponds to TRBD1 (5 bases). CDR3 in DNA: TGCGCCAGCAGCCAAGTGGGGCAGGGGAACACTGAAGCTTTCTTT. Its translation is CASSQVGQGNTEAFF.